This passage covers 23 T cell receptor beta chains from one sample sequenced in a study of regulatory T cells in long-lasting Graves disease. iRepertoire HTBI primers and Arm-PCR of CDR3 regions built TCR beta libraries. One entry per CDR3 protein, called by TCRdb with MiXCR from the multiplex PCR reads. The sample holds about 560,000 distinct CDR3 sequences, more than 15% seen once. Sample time point: newly diagnosed GD, antithyroid drugs for less than 3 months. Making the TCR library involved RNA that had been extracted from PBMCs. Separately, the same data were catalogued under a study of T cells in Graves' hyperthyroidism and ophthalmopathy.

Sequences were derived from peripheral blood mononuclear cells (PBMCs), sampled at new diagnosis, from a patient treated with antithyroid drugs. These receptors were obtained from a man younger than 35 with Graves disease.

This clonotype has only a few counts. CDR3 amino acids: CASSLGGSGRQQETQYF. As DNA, the CDR3 is TGTGCCAGCAGCTTAGGCGGTAGCGGGAGACAGCAAGAGACCCAGTACTTC. The V call is TRBV7-9, the J call TRBJ2-5; 9 bases map to TRBD2. The J segment lost 2 bases and the V segment lost 1 base, leaving 8 bases of the junction unmatched. CDR3 size: 17 residues. CDR1 is SEHNR, CDR2 FQNEAQ, per germline (reference sequence).

This clonotype was found many times. The CDR3 DNA reads as TGTGCCAGCAGCGCCCTGACTAGCGCGTTTATCAGTGTCGAGCAGTACTTC. It is translated as CASSALTSAFISVEQYF. V and J are TRBV5-8 and TRBJ2-7; 8 positions match TRBD2. The germline CDR1 and CDR2 sequences are SGHTS and YDEGEE. The trim removed 4 bases at V and 6 bases at J, leaving 18 bases unmatched. The length of the CDR3 is 17 residues.

The chain employs TRBV20-1 and TRBJ2-3; perhaps D is TRBD1 or TRBD2 (5 bases each). V lost 1 base and J 4 bases, leaving 15 bases between the germline ends. CDR1 is DFQATT and CDR2 is SNEGSKA in the germline V gene (reference sequence). The CDR3 has 15 residues. This CDR3 is CSARGGRGVSDTQYF. CDR3 coding DNA: TGCAGTGCTAGAGGGGGAAGGGGAGTTTCAGATACGCAGTATTTT.

This clonotype was recorded at least ten times. The chain combines TRBV5-1 with TRBJ1-1; D unresolved. Trimming cost V 4 bases and J 3 bases, with 10 bases left between them. CDR3 length: 13 residues. Germline V lookup: CDR1 SGHRS, CDR2 YFSETQ. The CDR3 bases are TGCGCCAGCAGCCCCGGGAGGTACACTGAAGCTTTCTTT. It translates to CASSPGRYTEAFF.

The chain is built from TRBV15 and TRBJ2-7; 10 nucleotides agree with TRBD1. There are 17 residues in the CDR3. Trimming removed 1 base from V and 6 bases from J; junction bases left unmatched: 12. CDR1 and CDR2 from the germline V gene are LNHNV and YYDKDF (reference sequence). The CDR3 spells CATSRGVGGTGVGEQYF. CDR3 DNA sequence: TGTGCCACCAGCAGAGGTGTTGGAGGGACAGGGGTCGGCGAGCAGTACTTC.

The rearrangement links TRBV12-3 or TRBV12-4 to TRBJ2-5, with 8 bases matching TRBD1. V gave up 3 bases and J gave up 2 bases; unmatched junction bases: 5. The CDR3 extends over 15 amino acids. This chain's CDR3 is CASSFIGQGQETQYF. DNA for the CDR3: TGTGCCAGCAGTTTTATAGGACAGGGTCAAGAGACCCAGTACTTC.

The genes are TRBV7-9 and TRBJ2-7; TRBD1 agrees at 7 bases. V was pared by 1 base and J by 8 bases, with 11 bases of the junction left unmatched. Per the germline V gene, CDR1 is SEHNR and CDR2 is FQNEAQ (reference sequence). CDR3 length equals 15 residues. The CDR3 loop reads CASSLVGSGGNQQYF. Here the CDR3 DNA reads TGTGCCAGCAGCTTAGTAGGTTCAGGGGGAAACCAGCAGTACTTC.

The chain carries TRBV11-2 and TRBJ1-1, with a possible D match to TRBD1 (5 bases). Germline loops: CDR1 SGHAT, CDR2 FQNNGV. V was shortened by 1 base and J by 8 bases, with 14 bases between the two germline ends. The CDR3 spans 14 residues. The DNA of the CDR3 is TGTGCCAGCAGCTTAGGTCCGGGACCACTCGAAGCTTTCTTT. The encoded protein is CASSLGPGPLEAFF.

This clonotype was detected ten times or more. The chain uses TRBV3-1 and TRBJ1-1; tentatively, D is TRBD1 (6 bases). Looked up from germline, CDR1 is LGHDT and CDR2 is YNNKEL (reference sequence). V was clipped by 5 bases and J by 4 bases, with 14 bases between them. The CDR3 totals 14 residues. This CDR3 reads CASSSKGGGTEAFF. For the CDR3, the DNA is TGTGCCAGCAGCTCGAAAGGGGGGGGCACTGAAGCTTTCTTT.

The V call is TRBV18, the J call TRBJ2-3; D might be TRBD1 (6 bases). The V gene lost 6 bases and the J gene lost 6 bases, with 19 bases spanning the gap. The CDR3 has 15 residues. Germline CDR1 is KGHSH and CDR2 is LQKENI. The CDR3 nucleotides read TGTGCCAGCTCCTCCGGGACACGACGGCGGGATACGCAGTATTTT. Translated, it gives CASSSGTRRRDTQYF.

The table lists this clonotype with many counts. V is TRBV6-1 and J is TRBJ2-1, with D possibly being TRBD2 (5 bases). From germline, CDR1 is MNHNS and CDR2 SASEGT. The V gene lost 10 bases and the J gene lost 6 bases, with 16 bases spanning the gap. There are 13 residues in the CDR3. Here the CDR3 DNA reads TGTGCCATCCAGTCGAGGGTGGGCAATGAGCAGTTCTTC. This codes for CAIQSRVGNEQFF.

J is TRBJ2-7 and V is TRBV30; D is perhaps TRBD1 or TRBD2 (5 bases each). The CDR3 extends over 16 amino acids. Germline CDR1 is GTSNPN and CDR2 is SVGIG (reference sequence). Trimming removed 3 bases from V and 4 bases from J, with 22 bases in between. CDR3 amino acids: CAWRALTGPGRYEQYF. CDR3 DNA sequence: TGTGCCTGGAGGGCCCTGACGGGGCCAGGAAGGTACGAGCAGTACTTC.

This clonotype came up many times. The chain joins TRBV9 to TRBJ2-1; weak D call: TRBD1 (6 bases). Per the germline V gene, CDR1 is SGDLS and CDR2 is YYNGEE. Trimming removed 3 bases at V and 7 bases at J, with 14 bases between. The CDR3 consists of 14 residues. In nucleotides, the CDR3 is TGTGCCAGCAGCGACATCGGGACACGGAATGAGCAGTTCTTC. Translating gives CASSDIGTRNEQFF.

This clonotype was detected ten times or more. The chain employs TRBV11-1 and TRBJ2-7; D gene unclear. Trimming shortened V by 1 base and J by 3 bases, and 10 bases separated the two germline ends. Germline V gene data show CDR1 as SGHAT and CDR2 as FQDESV (reference sequence). The CDR3 sequence is 14 residues long. For the CDR3, the DNA is TGTGCCAGCAGCTTAGAAACCGGGCGCTACGAGCAGTACTTC. Translating gives CASSLETGRYEQYF.

This clonotype was observed many times. The genes are TRBV29-1 and TRBJ2-7; no reliable D call. Trimming removed 1 base from V and 2 bases from J, with 3 bases in between. This CDR3 is built from 11 residues. Germline V gene sequence: CDR1 SQVTM, CDR2 ANQGSEA. Here the CDR3 reads CSVEGTYEQYF. The CDR3 region has the DNA TGCAGCGTTGAAGGGACCTACGAGCAGTACTTC.

This chain links TRBV4-1 with TRBJ2-3; 12 bases fit TRBD2. V dropped 2 bases and J dropped 4; count of bases not matched to a gene: 4. The CDR3 covers 16 residues. CDR1 MGHRA and CDR2 YSYEKL come from the germline V gene. The CDR3 here is CASSQPTSGSADTQYF. The CDR3, as DNA: TGCGCCAGCAGCCAACCGACTAGCGGGAGTGCAGATACGCAGTATTTT.

This clonotype showed up just a few times. One end of the junction fails to match germline, which may point to a read error. V is TRBV30 and J is TRBJ2-1, with D possibly TRBD2 on 6 matching bases. CDR3 length equals 13 residues. The germline V gene encodes CDR1 GTSNPN and CDR2 SVGIG (reference sequence). CDR3 sequence reads: CARRGEGYNEQFF. The CDR3 DNA reads as TGTGCCCGGAGGGGCGAGGGGTACAATGAGCAGTTCTTC.

This rearrangement joins TRBV6-1 to TRBJ2-7; D is ambiguous. The CDR3 loop spans 13 amino acids. Germline CDR1 is MNHNS and CDR2 is SASEGT. V gave up 4 bases and J gave up 6 bases, with 13 bases separating them. As DNA, the CDR3 is TGTGCCAGCAGTGCCTTGACCTCGACCGAGCAGTACTTC. This codes for CASSALTSTEQYF.

The rearrangement joins TRBV18 to TRBJ2-5; TRBD2 agrees at 11 bases. Unmatched junction bases numbered 9, after V lost 5 bases and J lost 7 bases. Germline values: CDR1 KGHSH, CDR2 LQKENI. The CDR3 length is 15 residues. Here the CDR3 reads CASSTQLAGEGTQYF. The CDR3 DNA reads as TGTGCCAGCTCAACACAACTAGCGGGAGAGGGGACCCAGTACTTC.

The rearrangement links TRBV19 to TRBJ2-1, with 10 bases lining up with TRBD1. Gene TRBJ2-5 matches the end of the DNA better, so the J call may be wrong. CDR3 length: 16 residues. CDR1 and CDR2 (germline): LNHDA, SQIVND (reference sequence). In DNA form, the CDR3 reads TGTGCCAGTAGTCTCCGGTGGACAGGGGGTTCAGAGACCCAGTACTTC. Its translation is CASSLRWTGGSETQYF.

This clonotype was found many times. The rearrangement links TRBV27 to TRBJ1-1, with TRBD1 as a possible D gene (6 bases). The CDR3 consists of 14 residues. Per the germline V gene, CDR1 is MNHEY and CDR2 is SMNVEV (reference sequence). The V end was cut by 6 bases, the J end by 1 base, with 12 bases between. This CDR3 is CASRTTGTNTEAFF. CDR3 DNA: TGTGCCAGCAGAACGACAGGTACGAACACTGAAGCTTTCTTT.

In this sample, this clonotype turned up many times. The chain recombines TRBV7-2 with TRBJ2-7; 7 nucleotides align to TRBD2. The CDR3 covers 14 residues. Looked up from germline, CDR1 is SGHTA and CDR2 is FQGNSA. The J segment lost 2 bases and the V segment lost 3 bases, leaving 4 bases of the junction unmatched. The CDR3 reads CASSFASGTYEQYF. CDR3 coding DNA: TGTGCCAGCAGCTTTGCTAGCGGTACCTACGAGCAGTACTTC. The entire variable domain, with the rest obtained from reference TRBV7-2 and TRBJ2-7, is as follows: GAGVSQSPSNKVTEKGKDVELRCDPISGHTALYWYRQSLGQGLEFLIYFQGNSAPDKSGLPSDRFSAERTGGSVSTLTIQRTQQEDSAVYLCASSFASGTYEQYFGPGTRLTVT.

This clonotype was counted at least ten times. The rearrangement uses TRBV20-1 and TRBJ2-1, with 9 bases lining up with TRBD2. Trimming at V came to 3 bases and at J to 4 bases, leaving 4 bases not matched to a gene. Germline V gene sequence: CDR1 DFQATT, CDR2 SNEGSKA (reference sequence). This CDR3 is built from 14 residues. In DNA form, the CDR3 reads TGCAGTGCTAGTCCGGGACTAGCTTACAATGAGCAGTTCTTC. It codes for CSASPGLAYNEQFF.